This entry concerns a single T cell receptor beta chain. The antigen remains unidentified. The source of the sample is a study of T cell repertoires in cytomegalovirus infection. Trimming removed 4 bases at V and 2 bases at J, with 6 bases between. The CDR3 contains 13 residues. Germline V gene lookup returns CDR1 SGHTA and CDR2 FQGNSA. Each CDR3 protein gets one entry after TCRdb re-called the reads with MiXCR. The sample lists hundreds of thousands of distinct CDR3 sequences; roughly 42% were seen once. This chain uses TRBV7-2 with TRBJ1-3; D is perhaps TRBD1 (6 bases). The sample was cultured PBMCs, taken from culture after CMV antigen stimulation. This clonotype was obtained from a human donor in good health (CMV status not recorded). Some clones in this sample may be carry-over from other donors' samples. The CDR3 protein is CASSYRAGNTIYF. In DNA, the CDR3 is TGTGCCAGCAGCTACAGGGCTGGAAACACCATATATTTT.